Here is one TCR beta chain with its context. This specimen belongs to a study of T cell changes during pregnancy in multiple sclerosis. Data came from immunoSEQ multiplex PCR; TCRdb stores just in-frame clones and leaves some out. Seen here are about 75,000 clones, around 89% observed once, and the top ten hold more than 0.8%. CDR1 and CDR2 from the germline V gene are MNHEY and SVGAGI. V was cut by 4 bases and J by 3 bases, with 10 bases left in between. CDR3 length: 13 residues. The V gene is TRBV6-5, the J gene TRBJ2-7; D might be TRBD1 (6 bases). This specimen was peripheral blood, taken in the first trimester of pregnancy. The clonotype was recovered from a female donor in good health, enrolled as a control in a pregnancy study. CDR3 DNA sequence: TGTGCCAGCAGTTGGGCACAGGGCTACGAGCAGTACTTC. Amino acids: CASSWAQGYEQYF.